The source of this T cell receptor (beta chain) is a study of cytomegalovirus exposure and HLA in healthy donors. Study summary: A prior study identified 100 million to 130 million unique TCR beta sequences from 190 million or so T cells. Study-wide points: Some V segments (TRBV6-2 and TRBV6-3 among them) were excluded as indistinguishable. Available immune exposure information was restricted to CMV serostatus only. Reports described diagnosis of cytomegalovirus status by the classifier as highly specific and sensitive.

PCR employed 60 Vbeta and 13 Jbeta primers. Here immunoSEQ multiplex PCR was the method, and the copy in TCRdb shows in-frame clones only, minus some. The top ten clones hold approximately 1.6% of a sample with approximately 160,000 clones, roughly 84% of them seen once. Trimming cost V 0 bases and J 1 base, with 9 bases left between them. The germline CDR1 and CDR2 sequences are SGHVS and FNYEAQ. The CDR3 contains 16 residues. Comments on this clone: Its antigen is currently unknown.

The rearrangement joins TRBV7-6 to TRBJ2-2; D not resolved. Sequences were obtained from PBMCs. This TCR was sampled from a male donor in good health and CMV-seronegative. This CDR3 reads CASSLAIYRNTGELFF. The CDR3 DNA follows: TGTGCCAGCAGCTTAGCGATTTACAGGAACACCGGGGAGCTGTTTTTT.